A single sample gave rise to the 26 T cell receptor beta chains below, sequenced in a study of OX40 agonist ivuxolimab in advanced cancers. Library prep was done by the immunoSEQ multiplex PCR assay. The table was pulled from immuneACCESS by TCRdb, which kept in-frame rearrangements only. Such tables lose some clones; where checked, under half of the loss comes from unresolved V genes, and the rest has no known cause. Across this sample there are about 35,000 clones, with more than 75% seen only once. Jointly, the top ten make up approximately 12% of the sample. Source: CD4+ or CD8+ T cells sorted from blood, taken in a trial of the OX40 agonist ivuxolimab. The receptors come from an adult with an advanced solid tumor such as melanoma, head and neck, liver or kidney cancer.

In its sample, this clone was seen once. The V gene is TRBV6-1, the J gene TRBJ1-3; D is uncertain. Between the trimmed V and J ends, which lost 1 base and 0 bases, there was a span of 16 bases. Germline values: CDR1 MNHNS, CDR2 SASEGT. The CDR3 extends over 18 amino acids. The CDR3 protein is CASSEGNFSPFSGNTIYF. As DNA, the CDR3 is TGTGCCAGCAGTGAAGGTAACTTCAGCCCTTTCTCTGGAAACACCATATATTTT.

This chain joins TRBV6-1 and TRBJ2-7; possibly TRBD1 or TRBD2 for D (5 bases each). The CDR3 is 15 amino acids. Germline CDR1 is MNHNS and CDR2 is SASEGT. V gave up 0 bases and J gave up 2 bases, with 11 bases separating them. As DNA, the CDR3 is TGTGCCAGCAGTGAAGCGCTCGGGGCTGCCTACGAGCAGTACTTC. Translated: CASSEALGAAYEQYF.

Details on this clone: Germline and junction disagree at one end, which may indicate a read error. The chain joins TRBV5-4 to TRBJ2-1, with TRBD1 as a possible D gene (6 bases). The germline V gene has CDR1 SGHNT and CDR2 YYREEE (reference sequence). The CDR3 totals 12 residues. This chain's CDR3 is CASSFGTLMVLF. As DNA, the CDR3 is TGTGCCAGCAGCTTCGGGACATTAATGGTCCTCTTC.

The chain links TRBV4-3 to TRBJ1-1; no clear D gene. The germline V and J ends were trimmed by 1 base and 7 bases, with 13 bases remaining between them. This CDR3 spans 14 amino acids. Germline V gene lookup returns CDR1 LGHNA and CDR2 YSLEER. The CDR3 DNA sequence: TGCGCCAGCAGCCAAGCACTGCTTGGGAATGAAGCTTTCTTT. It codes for CASSQALLGNEAFF.

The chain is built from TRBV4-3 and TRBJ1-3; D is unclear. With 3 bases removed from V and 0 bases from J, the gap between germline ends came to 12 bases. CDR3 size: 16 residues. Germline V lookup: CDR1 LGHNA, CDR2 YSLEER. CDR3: CASSHGYFSSGNTIYF. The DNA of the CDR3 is TGCGCCAGCAGCCATGGATATTTTAGCTCTGGAAACACCATATATTTT.

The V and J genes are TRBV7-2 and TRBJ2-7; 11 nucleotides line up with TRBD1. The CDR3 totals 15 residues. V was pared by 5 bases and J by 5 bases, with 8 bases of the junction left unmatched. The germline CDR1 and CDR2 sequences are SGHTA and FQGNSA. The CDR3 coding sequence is TGTGCCAGCAGCGCCACCGGGACAGGGGGGGACGAGCAGTACTTC. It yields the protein CASSATGTGGDEQYF.

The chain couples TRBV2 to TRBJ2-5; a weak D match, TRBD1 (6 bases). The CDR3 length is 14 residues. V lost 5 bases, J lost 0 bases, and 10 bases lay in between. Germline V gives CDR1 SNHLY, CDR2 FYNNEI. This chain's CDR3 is CASSSTGYQETQYF. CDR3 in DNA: TGTGCCAGCAGTTCCACAGGGTACCAAGAGACCCAGTACTTC.

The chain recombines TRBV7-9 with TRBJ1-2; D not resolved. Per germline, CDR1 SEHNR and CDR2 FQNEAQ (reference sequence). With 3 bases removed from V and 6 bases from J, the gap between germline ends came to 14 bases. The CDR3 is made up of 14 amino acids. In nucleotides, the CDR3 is TGTGCCAGCAGCTTGGGTGAGGAGGCGCATGGCTACACCTTC. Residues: CASSLGEEAHGYTF. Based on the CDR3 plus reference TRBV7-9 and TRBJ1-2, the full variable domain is DTGVSQNPRHKITKRGQNVTFRCDPISEHNRLYWYRQTLGQGPEFLTYFQNEAQLEKSRLLSDRFSAERPKGSFSTLEIQRTEQGDSAMYLCASSLGEEAHGYTFGSGTRLTVV.

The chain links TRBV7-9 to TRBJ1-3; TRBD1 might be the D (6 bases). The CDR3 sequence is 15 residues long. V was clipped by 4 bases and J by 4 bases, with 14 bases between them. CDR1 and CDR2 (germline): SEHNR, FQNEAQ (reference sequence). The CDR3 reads CASSSRWGAGNTIYF. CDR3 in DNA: TGTGCCAGCAGCTCCCGATGGGGGGCCGGAAACACCATATATTTT. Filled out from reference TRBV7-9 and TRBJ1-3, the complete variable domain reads DTGVSQNPRHKITKRGQNVTFRCDPISEHNRLYWYRQTLGQGPEFLTYFQNEAQLEKSRLLSDRFSAERPKGSFSTLEIQRTEQGDSAMYLCASSSRWGAGNTIYFGEGSWLTVV.

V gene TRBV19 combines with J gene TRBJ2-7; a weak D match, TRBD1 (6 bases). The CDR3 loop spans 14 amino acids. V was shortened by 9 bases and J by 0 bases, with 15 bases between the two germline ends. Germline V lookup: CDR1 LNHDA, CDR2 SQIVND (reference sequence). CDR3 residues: CASRQVPSSYEQYF. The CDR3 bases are TGTGCCAGCAGACAGGTCCCTAGCTCCTACGAGCAGTACTTC.

In nucleotides, the CDR3 is TGCAGCGTTGTGAATCCCTCAGGGGCCACCGCCTACGAGCAGTACTTC. Translated, it gives CSVVNPSGATAYEQYF. The chain combines TRBV29-1 with TRBJ2-7, with D possibly TRBD1 on 6 matching bases. Trimming took off 4 bases at V and 2 bases at J, with 21 bases between the two ends. The germline CDR1 and CDR2 sequences are SQVTM and ANQGSEA. This CDR3 spans 16 amino acids.

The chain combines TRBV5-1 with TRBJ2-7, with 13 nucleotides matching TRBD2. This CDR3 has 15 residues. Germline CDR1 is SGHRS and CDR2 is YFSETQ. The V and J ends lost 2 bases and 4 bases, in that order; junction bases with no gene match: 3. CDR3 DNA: TGCGCCAGCAGCTTACTAGCGGGGGGGATTTACGAGCAGTACTTC. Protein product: CASSLLAGGIYEQYF.

In DNA, the CDR3 is TGCGCCAGCAGCCAAGAACAGCAAGGGGTACAGCCCCAGCATTTT. Amino acids: CASSQEQQGVQPQHF. This sequence joins TRBV4-1 and TRBJ1-5; possible D gene TRBD1, 5 bases. CDR3 size: 15 residues. Germline V CDR1 and CDR2: MGHRA, YSYEKL. The V end was cut by 0 bases, the J end by 7 bases, with 13 bases between.

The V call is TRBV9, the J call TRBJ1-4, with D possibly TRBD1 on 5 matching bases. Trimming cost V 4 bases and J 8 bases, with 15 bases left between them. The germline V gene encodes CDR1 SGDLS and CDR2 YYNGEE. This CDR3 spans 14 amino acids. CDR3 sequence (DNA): TGTGCCAGCAGCCCCTGGGGGGGGAAGGAAAAACTGTTTTTT. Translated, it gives CASSPWGGKEKLFF.

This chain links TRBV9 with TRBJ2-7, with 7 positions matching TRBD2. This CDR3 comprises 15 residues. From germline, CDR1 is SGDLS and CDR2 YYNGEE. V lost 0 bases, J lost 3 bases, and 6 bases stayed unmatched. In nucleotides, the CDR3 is TGTGCCAGCAGCGTAGCGGCTAGCGGCCTCTACGAGCAGTACTTC. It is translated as CASSVAASGLYEQYF.

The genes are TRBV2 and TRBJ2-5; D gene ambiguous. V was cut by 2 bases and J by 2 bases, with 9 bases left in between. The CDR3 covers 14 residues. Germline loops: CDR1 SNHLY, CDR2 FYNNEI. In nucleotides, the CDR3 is TGTGCCAGCAGTGAAAACCCCGGTCAAGAGACCCAGTACTTC. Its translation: CASSENPGQETQYF. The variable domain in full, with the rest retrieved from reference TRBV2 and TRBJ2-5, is EPEVTQTPSHQVTQMGQEVILRCVPISNHLYFYWYRQILGQKVEFLVSFYNNEISEKSEIFDDQFSVERPDGSNFTLKIRSTKLEDSAMYFCASSENPGQETQYFGPGTRLLVL.

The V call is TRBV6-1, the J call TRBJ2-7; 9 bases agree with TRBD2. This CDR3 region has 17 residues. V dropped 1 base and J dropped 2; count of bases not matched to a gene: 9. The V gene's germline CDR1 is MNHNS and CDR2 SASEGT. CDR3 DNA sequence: TGTGCCAGCAGTGAAGGAGCGGGGGGCCTCCACACCTACGAGCAGTACTTC. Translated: CASSEGAGGLHTYEQYF.

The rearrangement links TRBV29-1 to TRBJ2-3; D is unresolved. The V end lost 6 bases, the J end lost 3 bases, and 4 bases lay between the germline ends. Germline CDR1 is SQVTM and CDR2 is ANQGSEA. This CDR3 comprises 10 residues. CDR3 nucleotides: TGCAGCGTCCGGACAGATACGCAGTATTTT. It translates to CSVRTDTQYF.

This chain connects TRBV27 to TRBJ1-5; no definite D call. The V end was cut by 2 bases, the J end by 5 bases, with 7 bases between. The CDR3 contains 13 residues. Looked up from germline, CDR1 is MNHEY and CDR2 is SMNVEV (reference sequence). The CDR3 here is CASSLIRDQPQHF. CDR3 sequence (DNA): TGTGCCAGCAGTTTAATAAGGGATCAGCCCCAGCATTTT.

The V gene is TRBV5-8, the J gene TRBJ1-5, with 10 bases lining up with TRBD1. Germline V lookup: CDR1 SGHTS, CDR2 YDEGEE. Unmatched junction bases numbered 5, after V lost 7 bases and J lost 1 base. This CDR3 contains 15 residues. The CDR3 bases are TGTGCCAGCTCCGGGGACAGGGGAAGCAATCAGCCCCAGCATTTT. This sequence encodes CASSGDRGSNQPQHF.

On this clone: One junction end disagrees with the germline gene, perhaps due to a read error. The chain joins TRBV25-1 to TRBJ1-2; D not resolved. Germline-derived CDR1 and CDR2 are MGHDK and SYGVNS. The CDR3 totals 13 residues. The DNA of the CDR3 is TGTGCCAGCGAACCGTGGGCTGGTGGAGGTCCCGCCTTC. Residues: CASEPWAGGGPAF.

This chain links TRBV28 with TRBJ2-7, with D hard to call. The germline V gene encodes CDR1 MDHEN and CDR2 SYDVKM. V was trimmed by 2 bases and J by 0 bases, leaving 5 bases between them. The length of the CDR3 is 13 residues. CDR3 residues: CASSLMDSYEQYF. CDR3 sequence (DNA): TGTGCCAGCAGTTTAATGGACTCCTACGAGCAGTACTTC.

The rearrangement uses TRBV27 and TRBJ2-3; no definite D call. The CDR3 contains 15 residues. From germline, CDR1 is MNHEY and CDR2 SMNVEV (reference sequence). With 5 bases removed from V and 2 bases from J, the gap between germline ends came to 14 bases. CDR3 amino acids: CASSDIGDNTDTQYF. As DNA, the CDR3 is TGTGCCAGCAGTGACATCGGAGATAACACAGATACGCAGTATTTT.

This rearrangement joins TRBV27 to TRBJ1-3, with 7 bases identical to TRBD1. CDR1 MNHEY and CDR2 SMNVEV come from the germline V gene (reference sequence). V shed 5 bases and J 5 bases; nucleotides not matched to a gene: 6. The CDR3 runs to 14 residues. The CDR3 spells CASSKQGFRNTIYF. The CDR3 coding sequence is TGTGCCAGCAGTAAACAGGGGTTTAGAAACACCATATATTTT.

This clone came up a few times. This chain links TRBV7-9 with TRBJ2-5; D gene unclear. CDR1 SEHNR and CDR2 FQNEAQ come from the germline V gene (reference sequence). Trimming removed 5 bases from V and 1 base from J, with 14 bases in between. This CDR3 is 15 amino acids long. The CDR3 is CASSNTAVGQETQYF. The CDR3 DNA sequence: TGTGCCAGCAGCAACACTGCGGTCGGCCAAGAGACCCAGTACTTC. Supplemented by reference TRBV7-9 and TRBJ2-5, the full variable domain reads DTGVSQNPRHKITKRGQNVTFRCDPISEHNRLYWYRQTLGQGPEFLTYFQNEAQLEKSRLLSDRFSAERPKGSFSTLEIQRTEQGDSAMYLCASSNTAVGQETQYFGPGTRLLVL.

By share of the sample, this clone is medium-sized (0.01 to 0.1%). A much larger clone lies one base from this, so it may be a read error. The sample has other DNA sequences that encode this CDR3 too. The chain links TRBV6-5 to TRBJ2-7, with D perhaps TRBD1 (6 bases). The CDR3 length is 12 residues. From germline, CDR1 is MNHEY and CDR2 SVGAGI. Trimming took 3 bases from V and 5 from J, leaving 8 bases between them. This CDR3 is CASSYNRDEQYF. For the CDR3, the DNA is TGTGCCAGCAGTTATAACAGGGACGAGCAGTACTTC.